The rows below give T cell receptor beta chains drawn from one sample of a study of blood T cell repertoires in COVID-19. The assay was immunoSEQ multiplex PCR, and TCRdb's table has in-frame clones only and misses some. The sample holds some 180,000 clones, approximately 85% seen once. Sequencing was performed on peripheral blood. The receptors were sampled from a woman aged 60 to 75 with acute or convalescent COVID-19. Both conserved end residues are trimmed from each CDR3. D genes are given only for firm matches.

V gene,D gene,CDR3 protein
TRBV19,TRBD2,ASSLLAGTSHEQY
TRBV5-4,TRBD1,ASSFPGTGTNYGYT
TRBV2,-,ASIWEVSNTEAF
TRBV6-5,-,ASSPSSHPTDTQY
TRBV6-6,-,ASSYSGGTDTQY
TRBV28,-,ASSLAGLNTGELF
TRBV5-5,-,ASSLAGIINTEAF
TRBV2,TRBD2,ASSEGGLAGRETQY
TRBV6-6,TRBD2,ASRPTSGSTNEQF
TRBV28,-,ASKEQGYSNQPQH
TRBV18,-,ASSPAGGSAGTIY
TRBV6-5,TRBD2,ASSIGLAGKGTQY
TRBV24-1,-,ATRTPGTDTQY
TRBV6-5,TRBD1,ASRLGQGATGELF
TRBV30,TRBD2,AWSVGLAGVDEQF
TRBV19,TRBD1,ASSPGGGNSYNSPLH
TRBV5-4,TRBD2,ASSLGLAGDEQF